Sequencing of this T cell receptor (beta chain) was carried out in a study of identical twins. Overall study results and limits: For out-of-frame alpha sequences shared by twins, low generation probability was in excess.

MiXCR, applied by TCRdb to the 5' RACE reads, yields one record per CDR3 protein. The repertoire holds approximately 620,000 distinct CDR3 sequences, with 8.5% to 9.5% as singletons. This clonotype occurred many times. Its antigen is currently unknown. The sample was also reused in another study, on yellow fever vaccine responses in identical twins.

The sequence came from a woman aged 18-29 years in good health. Source material: PBMCs.

The DNA of the CDR3 is TGTGCCAGCAGTTATGACATATTAGGGACAGGGAGCACAGATACGCAGTATTTT. It codes for CASSYDILGTGSTDTQYF. The V and J genes are TRBV6-5 and TRBJ2-3; 9 nucleotides agree with TRBD1. CDR1 MNHEY and CDR2 SVGAGI come from the germline V gene. V shed 3 bases, J shed 0 bases, and the junction held 10 bases outside the gene matches. The CDR3 spans 18 residues.